This TCR beta chain was identified in a study of CD8 T cells in Susac syndrome. The multiple sclerosis controls were treatment-naive patients with relapsing-remitting disease that was stable or active. Negative isolation yielded the CD8+ and CD4+ T cells, while FACS enriched the TEMRA cells. Reverse transcription used about 0.45 to 1 ug RNA and random hexamers. Multiplex PCR with immunoSEQ amplified the TCR beta CDR3 across 54 Vbeta and 13 Jbeta. TCRdb recomputed calls from the immunoSEQ multiplex PCR reads with MiXCR, one row per CDR3 protein. The sample consists of some 450,000 distinct CDR3 sequences, roughly 85% of them appearing once. Germline V gene sequence: CDR1 SEHNR, CDR2 FQNEAQ (reference sequence). The CDR3 is 15 amino acids. After removal of 3 bases from V and 1 base from J, the junction contained 2 bases not matched to a gene.

Sequencing used CD8+ T cells from PBMCs. This rearrangement joins TRBV7-9 to TRBJ2-2; 7 positions agree with TRBD2. This clonotype originated in a human donor with multiple sclerosis. The CDR3 DNA sequence: TGTGCCAGCAGCTTGACTAGCAGGAACACCGGGGAGCTGTTTTTT. Encoded protein: CASSLTSRNTGELFF.